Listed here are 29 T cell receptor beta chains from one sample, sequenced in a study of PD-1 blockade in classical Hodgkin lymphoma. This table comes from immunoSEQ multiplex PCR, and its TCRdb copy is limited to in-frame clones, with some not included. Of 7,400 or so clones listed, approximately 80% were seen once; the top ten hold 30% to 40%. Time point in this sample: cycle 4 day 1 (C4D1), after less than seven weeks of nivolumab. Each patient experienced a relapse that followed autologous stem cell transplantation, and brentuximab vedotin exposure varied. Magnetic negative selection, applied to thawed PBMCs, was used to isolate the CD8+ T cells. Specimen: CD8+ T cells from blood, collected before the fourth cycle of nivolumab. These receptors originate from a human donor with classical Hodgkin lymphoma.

DNA for the CDR3: TGTGCCAGCAGCTCAGGGGTCCAAGAGACCCAGTACTTC. Translated: CASSSGVQETQYF. The rearrangement links TRBV5-5 to TRBJ2-5, with D perhaps TRBD1 (6 bases). Trimming removed 3 bases at V and 1 base at J, with 7 bases between. Germline V gene data show CDR1 as SGHKS and CDR2 as YYEKEE (reference sequence). The CDR3 sequence is 13 residues long.

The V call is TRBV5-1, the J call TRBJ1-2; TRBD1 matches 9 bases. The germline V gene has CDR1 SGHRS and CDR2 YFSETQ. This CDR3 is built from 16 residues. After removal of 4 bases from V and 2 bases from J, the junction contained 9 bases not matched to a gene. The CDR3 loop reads CASSHPRGQGNYGYTF. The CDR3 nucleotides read TGCGCCAGCAGCCACCCGCGGGGACAGGGCAACTATGGCTACACCTTC.

The CDR3 DNA sequence: TGCGCCAGCAGCTTGGGGGGCACCAGCTCCTACAATGAGCAGTTCTTC. It codes for CASSLGGTSSYNEQFF. The chain uses TRBV5-1 and TRBJ2-1; tentative D call: TRBD1 (5 bases). CDR1 is SGHRS, CDR2 YFSETQ, per germline. V lost 0 bases, J lost 0 bases, and 10 bases lay in between. This CDR3 contains 16 residues.

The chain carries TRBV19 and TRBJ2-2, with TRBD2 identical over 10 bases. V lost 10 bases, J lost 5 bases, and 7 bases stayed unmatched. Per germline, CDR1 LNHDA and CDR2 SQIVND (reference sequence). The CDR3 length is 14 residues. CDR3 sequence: CAIQGTSETGELFF. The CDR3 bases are TGTGCCATCCAAGGGACTAGCGAAACCGGGGAGCTGTTTTTT.

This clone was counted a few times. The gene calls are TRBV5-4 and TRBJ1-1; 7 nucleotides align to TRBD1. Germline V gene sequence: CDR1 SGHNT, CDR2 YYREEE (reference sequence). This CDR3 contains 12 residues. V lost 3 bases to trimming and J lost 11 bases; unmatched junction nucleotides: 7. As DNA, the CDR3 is TGTGCCAGCAGCTCCCACGACAGGGAGGCTTTCTTT. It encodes CASSSHDREAFF. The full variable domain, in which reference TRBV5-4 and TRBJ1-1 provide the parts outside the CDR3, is ETGVTQSPTHLIKTRGQQVTLRCSSQSGHNTVSWYQQALGQGPQFIFQYYREEENGRGNFPPRFSGLQFPNYSSELNVNALELDDSALYLCASSSHDREAFFGQGTRLTVV.

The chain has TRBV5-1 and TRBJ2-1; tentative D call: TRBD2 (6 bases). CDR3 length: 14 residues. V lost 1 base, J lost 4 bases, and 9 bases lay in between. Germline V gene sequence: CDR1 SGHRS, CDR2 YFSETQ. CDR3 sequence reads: CASSLLAAYNEQFF. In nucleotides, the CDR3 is TGCGCCAGCAGCTTGTTAGCGGCATACAATGAGCAGTTCTTC. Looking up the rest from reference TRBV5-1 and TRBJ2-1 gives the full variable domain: KAGVTQTPRYLIKTRGQQVTLSCSPISGHRSVSWYQQTPGQGLQFLFEYFSETQRNKGNFPGRFSGRQFSNSRSEMNVSTLELGDSALYLCASSLLAAYNEQFFGPGTRLTVL.

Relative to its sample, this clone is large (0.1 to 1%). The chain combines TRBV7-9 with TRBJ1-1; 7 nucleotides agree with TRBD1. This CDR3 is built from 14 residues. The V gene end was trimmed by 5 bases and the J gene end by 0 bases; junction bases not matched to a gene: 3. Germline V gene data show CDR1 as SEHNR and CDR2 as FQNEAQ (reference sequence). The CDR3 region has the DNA TGTGCCAGCAGCCGGGACAGCATGAACACTGAAGCTTTCTTT. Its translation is CASSRDSMNTEAFF.

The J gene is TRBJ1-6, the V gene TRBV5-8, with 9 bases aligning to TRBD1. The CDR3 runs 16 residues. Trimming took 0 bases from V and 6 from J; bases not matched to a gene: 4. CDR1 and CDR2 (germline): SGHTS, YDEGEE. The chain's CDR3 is CASSLDGTGSNSPLHF. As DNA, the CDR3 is TGTGCCAGCAGCTTGGATGGGACAGGGAGTAATTCACCCCTCCACTTT.

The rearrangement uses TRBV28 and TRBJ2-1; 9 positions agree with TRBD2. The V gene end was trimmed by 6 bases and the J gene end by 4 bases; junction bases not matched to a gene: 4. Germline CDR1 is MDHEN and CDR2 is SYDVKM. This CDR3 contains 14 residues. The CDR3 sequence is CASSPSGTYNEQFF. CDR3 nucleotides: TGTGCCAGCAGCCCTAGCGGGACTTACAATGAGCAGTTCTTC.

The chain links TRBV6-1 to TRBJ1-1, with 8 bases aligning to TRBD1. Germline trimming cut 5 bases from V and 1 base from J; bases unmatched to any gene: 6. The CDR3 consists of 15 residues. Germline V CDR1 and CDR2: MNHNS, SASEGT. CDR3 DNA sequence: TGTGCCAGCAGTACCCACAGGGGGACGAACACTGAAGCTTTCTTT. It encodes CASSTHRGTNTEAFF.

This CDR3 is CASSSTSFSYNEQFF. CDR3 nucleotides: TGTGCCAGCAGTAGCACTAGTTTCTCCTACAATGAGCAGTTCTTC. The chain employs TRBV2 and TRBJ2-1, with D possibly TRBD2 on 5 matching bases. Germline V lookup: CDR1 SNHLY, CDR2 FYNNEI. Trimming took off 5 bases at V and 0 bases at J, with 11 bases between the two ends. The CDR3 is 15 residues long.

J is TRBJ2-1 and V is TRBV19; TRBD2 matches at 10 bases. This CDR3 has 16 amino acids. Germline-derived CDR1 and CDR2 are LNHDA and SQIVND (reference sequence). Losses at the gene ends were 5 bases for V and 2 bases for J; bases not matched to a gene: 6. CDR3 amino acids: CASSPSLAGAYNEQFF. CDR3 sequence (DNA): TGTGCCAGTAGTCCTAGCCTAGCGGGGGCCTACAATGAGCAGTTCTTC.

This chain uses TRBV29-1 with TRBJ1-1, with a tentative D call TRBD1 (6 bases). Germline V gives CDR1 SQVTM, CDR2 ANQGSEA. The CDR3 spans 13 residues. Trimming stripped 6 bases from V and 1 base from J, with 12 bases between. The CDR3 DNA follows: TGCAGCGTGACCAGGGGTTGGAACACTGAAGCTTTCTTT. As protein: CSVTRGWNTEAFF.

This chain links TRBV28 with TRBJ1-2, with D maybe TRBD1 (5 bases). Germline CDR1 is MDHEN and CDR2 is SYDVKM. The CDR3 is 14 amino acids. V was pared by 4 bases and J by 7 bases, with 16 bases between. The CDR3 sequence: CASSSTSGRGGYTF. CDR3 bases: TGTGCCAGCAGTTCGACTTCAGGGCGAGGTGGCTACACCTTC.

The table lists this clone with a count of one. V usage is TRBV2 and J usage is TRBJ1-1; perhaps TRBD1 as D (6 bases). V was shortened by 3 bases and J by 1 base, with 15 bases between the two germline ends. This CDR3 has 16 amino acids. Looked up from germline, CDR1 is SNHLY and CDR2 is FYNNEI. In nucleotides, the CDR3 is TGTGCCAGCAGTGAGACTTGGGGGCCTACGAACACTGAAGCTTTCTTT. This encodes CASSETWGPTNTEAFF.

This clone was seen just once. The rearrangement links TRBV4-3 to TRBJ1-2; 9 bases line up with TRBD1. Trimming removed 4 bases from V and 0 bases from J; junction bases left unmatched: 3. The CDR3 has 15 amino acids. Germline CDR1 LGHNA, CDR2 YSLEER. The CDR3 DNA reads TGCGCCAGCAGCCTTGGACAGGGGTCTAACTATGGCTACACCTTC. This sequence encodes CASSLGQGSNYGYTF.

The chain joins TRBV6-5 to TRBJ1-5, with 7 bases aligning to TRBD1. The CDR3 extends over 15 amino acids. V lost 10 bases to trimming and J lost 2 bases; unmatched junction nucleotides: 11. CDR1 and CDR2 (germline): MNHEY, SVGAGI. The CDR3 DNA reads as TGTGCCACACAAACAGGGGAGGCTCGCAATCAGCCCCAGCATTTT. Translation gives CATQTGEARNQPQHF.

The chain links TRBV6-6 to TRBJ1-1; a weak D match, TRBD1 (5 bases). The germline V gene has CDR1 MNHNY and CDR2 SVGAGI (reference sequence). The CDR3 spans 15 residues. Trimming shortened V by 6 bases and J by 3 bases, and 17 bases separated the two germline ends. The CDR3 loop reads CASSQLTDSDTEAFF. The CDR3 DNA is TGTGCCAGCAGCCAACTAACCGACAGCGACACTGAAGCTTTCTTT.

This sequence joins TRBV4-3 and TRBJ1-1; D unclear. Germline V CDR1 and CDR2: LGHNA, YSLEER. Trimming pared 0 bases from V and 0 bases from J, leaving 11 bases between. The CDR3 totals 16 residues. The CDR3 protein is CASSQDRLGVNTEAFF. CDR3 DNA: TGCGCCAGCAGCCAAGACCGGCTCGGGGTGAACACTGAAGCTTTCTTT.

The DNA for the CDR3 is TGTGCCAGCAGCCCCCGGGACAGGGGTCGCATGAACACTGAAGCTTTCTTT. Protein product: CASSPRDRGRMNTEAFF. The rearrangement uses TRBV7-9 and TRBJ1-1; TRBD1 matches 10 bases. Germline CDR1 reads SEHNR; CDR2 reads FQNEAQ (reference sequence). The CDR3 loop spans 17 amino acids. The junction had 9 bases not matched to a gene; V was cut back by 5 bases and J by 0 bases.

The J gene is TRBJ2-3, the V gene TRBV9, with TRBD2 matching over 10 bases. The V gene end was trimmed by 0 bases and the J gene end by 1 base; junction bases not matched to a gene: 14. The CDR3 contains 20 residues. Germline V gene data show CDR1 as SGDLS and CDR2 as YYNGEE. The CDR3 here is CASSVVRVAGGLGGTDTQYF. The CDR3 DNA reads TGTGCCAGCAGCGTAGTGCGAGTAGCGGGAGGACTCGGTGGCACAGATACGCAGTATTTT.

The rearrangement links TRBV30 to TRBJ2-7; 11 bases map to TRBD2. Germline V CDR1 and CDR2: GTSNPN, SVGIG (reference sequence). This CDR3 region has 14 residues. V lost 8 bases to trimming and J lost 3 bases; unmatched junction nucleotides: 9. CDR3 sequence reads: CASSRLAGFYEQYF. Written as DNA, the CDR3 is TGTGCCAGCTCCCGACTAGCGGGATTCTACGAGCAGTACTTC.

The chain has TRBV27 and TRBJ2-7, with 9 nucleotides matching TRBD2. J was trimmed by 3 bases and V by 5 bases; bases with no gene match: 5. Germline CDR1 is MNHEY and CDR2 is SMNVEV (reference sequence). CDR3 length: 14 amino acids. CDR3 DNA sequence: TGTGCCAGCAGTCTAGCGGGGTTCATCTACGAGCAGTACTTC. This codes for CASSLAGFIYEQYF.

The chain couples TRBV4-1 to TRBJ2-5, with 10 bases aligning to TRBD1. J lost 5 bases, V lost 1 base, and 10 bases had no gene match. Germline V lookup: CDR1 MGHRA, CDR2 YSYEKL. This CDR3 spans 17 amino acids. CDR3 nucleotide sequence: TGCGCCAGCAGCCAAGGGGTTTCGACAGGGGGCTCGGAGACCCAGTACTTC. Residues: CASSQGVSTGGSETQYF.

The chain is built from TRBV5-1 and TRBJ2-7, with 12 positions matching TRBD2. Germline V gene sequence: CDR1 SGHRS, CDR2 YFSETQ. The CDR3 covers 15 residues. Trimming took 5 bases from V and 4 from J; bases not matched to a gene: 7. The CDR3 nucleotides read TGCGCCAGCAGGATCGGACTAGCGGGGCTATACGAGCAGTACTTC. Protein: CASRIGLAGLYEQYF.

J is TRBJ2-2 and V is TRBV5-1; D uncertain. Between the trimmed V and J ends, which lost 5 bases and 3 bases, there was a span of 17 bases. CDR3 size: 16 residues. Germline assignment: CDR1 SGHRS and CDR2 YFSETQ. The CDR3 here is CASRPRPADYTGELFF. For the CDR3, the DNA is TGCGCCAGCAGACCCCGGCCGGCAGATTACACCGGGGAGCTGTTTTTT.

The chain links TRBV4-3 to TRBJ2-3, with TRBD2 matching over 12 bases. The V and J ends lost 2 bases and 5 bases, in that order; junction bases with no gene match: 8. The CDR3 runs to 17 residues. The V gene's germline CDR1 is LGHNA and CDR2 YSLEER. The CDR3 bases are TGCGCCAGCAGCCAAACCCTAGCGGGAGGGAGGGTAGATACGCAGTATTTT. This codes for CASSQTLAGGRVDTQYF.

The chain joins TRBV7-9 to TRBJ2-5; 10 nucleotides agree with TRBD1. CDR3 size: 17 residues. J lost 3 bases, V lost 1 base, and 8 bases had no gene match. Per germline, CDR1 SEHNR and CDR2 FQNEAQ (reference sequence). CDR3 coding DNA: TGTGCCAGCAGCTTAGTCCCCTTGGGGACAGGGGAAGAGACCCAGTACTTC. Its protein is CASSLVPLGTGEETQYF.

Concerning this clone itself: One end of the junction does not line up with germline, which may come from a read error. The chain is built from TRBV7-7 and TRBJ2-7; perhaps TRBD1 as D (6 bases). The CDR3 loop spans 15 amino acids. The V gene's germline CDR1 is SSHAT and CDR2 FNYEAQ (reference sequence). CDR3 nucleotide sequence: TGTGCTAGCAGCTCAGGGTCAGGGGCCACCTACGAGCAGTACTTC. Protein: CASSSGSGATYEQYF.